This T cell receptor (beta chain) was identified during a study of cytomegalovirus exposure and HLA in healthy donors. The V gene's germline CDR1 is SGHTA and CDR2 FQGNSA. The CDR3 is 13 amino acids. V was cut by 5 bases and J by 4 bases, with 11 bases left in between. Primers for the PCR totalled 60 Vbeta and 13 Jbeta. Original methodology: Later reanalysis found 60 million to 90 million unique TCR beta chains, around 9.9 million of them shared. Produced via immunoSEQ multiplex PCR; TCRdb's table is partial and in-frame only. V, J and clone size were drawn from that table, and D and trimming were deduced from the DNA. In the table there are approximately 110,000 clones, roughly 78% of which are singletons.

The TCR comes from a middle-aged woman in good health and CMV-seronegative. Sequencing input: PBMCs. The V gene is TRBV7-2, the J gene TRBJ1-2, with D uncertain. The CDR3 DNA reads TGTGCCAGCAGCCCTATTGCTGGCTATGGCTACACCTTC. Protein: CASSPIAGYGYTF. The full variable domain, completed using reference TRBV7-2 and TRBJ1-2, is GAGVSQSPSNKVTEKGKDVELRCDPISGHTALYWYRQSLGQGLEFLIYFQGNSAPDKSGLPSDRFSAERTGGSVSTLTIQRTQQEDSAVYLCASSPIAGYGYTFGSGTRLTVV.